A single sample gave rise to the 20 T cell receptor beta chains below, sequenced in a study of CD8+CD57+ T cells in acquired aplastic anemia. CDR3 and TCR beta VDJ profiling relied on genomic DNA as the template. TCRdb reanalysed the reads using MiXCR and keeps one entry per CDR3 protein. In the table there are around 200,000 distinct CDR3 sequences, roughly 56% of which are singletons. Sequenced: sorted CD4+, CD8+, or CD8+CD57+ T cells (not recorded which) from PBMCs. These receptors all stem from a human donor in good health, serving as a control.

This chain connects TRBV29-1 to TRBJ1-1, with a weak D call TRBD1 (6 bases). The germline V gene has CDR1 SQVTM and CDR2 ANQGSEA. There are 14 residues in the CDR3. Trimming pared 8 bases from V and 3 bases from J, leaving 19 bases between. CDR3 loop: CSIHVGGSHTEAFF. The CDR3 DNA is TGCAGCATTCACGTAGGGGGGTCTCACACTGAAGCTTTCTTT.

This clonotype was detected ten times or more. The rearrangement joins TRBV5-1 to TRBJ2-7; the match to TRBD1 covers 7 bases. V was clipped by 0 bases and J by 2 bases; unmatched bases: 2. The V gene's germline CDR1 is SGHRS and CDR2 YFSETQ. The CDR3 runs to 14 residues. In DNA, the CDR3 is TGCGCCAGCAGCTTGGGGACAGGACCCTACGAGCAGTACTTC. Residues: CASSLGTGPYEQYF. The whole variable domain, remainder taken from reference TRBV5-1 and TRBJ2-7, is KAGVTQTPRYLIKTRGQQVTLSCSPISGHRSVSWYQQTPGQGLQFLFEYFSETQRNKGNFPGRFSGRQFSNSRSEMNVSTLELGDSALYLCASSLGTGPYEQYFGPGTRLTVT.

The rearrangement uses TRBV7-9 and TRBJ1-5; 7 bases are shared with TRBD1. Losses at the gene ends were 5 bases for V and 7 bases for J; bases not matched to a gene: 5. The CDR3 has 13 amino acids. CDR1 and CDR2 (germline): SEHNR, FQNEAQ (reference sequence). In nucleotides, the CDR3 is TGTGCCAGCAGCACACAGGGGATCCAGCCCCAGCATTTT. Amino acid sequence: CASSTQGIQPQHF.

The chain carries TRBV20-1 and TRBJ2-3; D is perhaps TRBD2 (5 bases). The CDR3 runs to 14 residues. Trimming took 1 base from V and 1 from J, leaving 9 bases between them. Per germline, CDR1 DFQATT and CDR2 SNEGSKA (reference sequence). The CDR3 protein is CSARGAEGTDTQYF. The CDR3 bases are TGCAGTGCTAGAGGAGCGGAGGGCACAGATACGCAGTATTTT.

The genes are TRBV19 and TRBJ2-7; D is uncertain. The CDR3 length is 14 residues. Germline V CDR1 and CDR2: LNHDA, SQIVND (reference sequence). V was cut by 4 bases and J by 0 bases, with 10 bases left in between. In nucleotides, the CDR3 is TGTGCCAGTAGTAGACTTAGTAGCTCCTACGAGCAGTACTTC. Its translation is CASSRLSSSYEQYF.

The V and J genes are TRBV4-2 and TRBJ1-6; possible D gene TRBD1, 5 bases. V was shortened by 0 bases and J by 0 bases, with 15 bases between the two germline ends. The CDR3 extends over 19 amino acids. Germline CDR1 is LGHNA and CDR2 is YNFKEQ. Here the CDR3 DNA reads TGTGCCAGCAGCCAAGATTTTTTGCAGGGTAGCTCCTATAATTCACCCCTCCACTTT. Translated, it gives CASSQDFLQGSSYNSPLHF.

The CDR3 reads CASSENVQPQHF. The CDR3 DNA reads as TGTGCCAGCAGTGAAAATGTTCAGCCCCAGCATTTT. The J gene is TRBJ1-5, the V gene TRBV2, with D unresolved. The ends were cut back, 2 bases at V and 6 bases at J, with 5 bases in the middle. CDR3 length equals 12 residues. Germline V gene sequence: CDR1 SNHLY, CDR2 FYNNEI.

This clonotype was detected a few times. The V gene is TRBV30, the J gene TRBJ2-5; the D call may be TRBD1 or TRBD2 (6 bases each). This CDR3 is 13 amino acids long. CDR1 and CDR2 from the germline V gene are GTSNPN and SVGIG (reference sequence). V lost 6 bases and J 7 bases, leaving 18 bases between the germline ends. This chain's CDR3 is CACAKGGPGTQYF. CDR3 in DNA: TGTGCCTGCGCCAAGGGGGGTCCGGGGACCCAGTACTTC. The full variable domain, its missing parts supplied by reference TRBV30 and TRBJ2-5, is SQTIHQWPATLVQPVGSPLSLECTVEGTSNPNLYWYRQAAGRGLQLLFYSVGIGQISSEVPQNLSASRPQDRQFILSSKKLLLSDSGFYLCACAKGGPGTQYFGPGTRLLVL.

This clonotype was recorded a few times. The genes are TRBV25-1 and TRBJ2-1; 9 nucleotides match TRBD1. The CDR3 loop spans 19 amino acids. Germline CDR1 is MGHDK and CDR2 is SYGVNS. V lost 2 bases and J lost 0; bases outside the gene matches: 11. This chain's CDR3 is CASSEGRITGGSSYNEQFF. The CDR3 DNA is TGTGCCAGCAGTGAAGGCCGGATCACAGGGGGCAGCTCCTACAATGAGCAGTTCTTC.

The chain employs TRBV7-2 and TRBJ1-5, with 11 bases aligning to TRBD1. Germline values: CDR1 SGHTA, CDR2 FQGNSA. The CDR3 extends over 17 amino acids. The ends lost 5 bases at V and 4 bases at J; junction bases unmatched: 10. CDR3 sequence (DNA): TGTGCCAGCAGCCCCTCCTCCGGGACAGGGGGTAATCAGCCCCAGCATTTT. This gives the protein CASSPSSGTGGNQPQHF.

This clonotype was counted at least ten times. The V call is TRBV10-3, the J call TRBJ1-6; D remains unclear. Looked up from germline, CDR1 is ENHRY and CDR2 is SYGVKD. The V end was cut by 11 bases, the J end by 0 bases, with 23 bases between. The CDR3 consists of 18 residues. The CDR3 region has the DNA TGTGCCGCCACCCGCACAGCCTTCCAGAGCTCCTATAATTCACCCCTCCACTTT. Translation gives CAATRTAFQSSYNSPLHF.

The CDR3, as DNA: TGTGCCAGCAGCCCCACTCTCCGGACTAGCGGGGTGAACACCGGGGAGCTGTTTTTT. Its translation: CASSPTLRTSGVNTGELFF. This chain joins TRBV7-3 and TRBJ2-2; 12 bases line up with TRBD2. Germline V gene lookup returns CDR1 SGHTA and CDR2 FQGTGA. The CDR3 covers 19 residues. After removal of 5 bases from V and 1 base from J, the junction contained 11 bases not matched to a gene.

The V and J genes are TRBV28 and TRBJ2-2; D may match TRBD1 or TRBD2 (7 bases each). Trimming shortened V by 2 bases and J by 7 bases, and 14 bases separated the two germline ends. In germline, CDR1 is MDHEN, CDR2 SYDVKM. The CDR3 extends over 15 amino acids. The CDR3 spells CASSLTRGGDGELFF. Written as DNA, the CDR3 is TGTGCCAGCAGTTTAACCAGGGGGGGCGACGGGGAGCTGTTTTTT. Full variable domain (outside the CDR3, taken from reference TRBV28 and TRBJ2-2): DVKVTQSSRYLVKRTGEKVFLECVQDMDHENMFWYRQDPGLGLRLIYFSYDVKMKEKGDIPEGYSVSREKKERFSLILESASTNQTSMYLCASSLTRGGDGELFFGEGSRLTVL.

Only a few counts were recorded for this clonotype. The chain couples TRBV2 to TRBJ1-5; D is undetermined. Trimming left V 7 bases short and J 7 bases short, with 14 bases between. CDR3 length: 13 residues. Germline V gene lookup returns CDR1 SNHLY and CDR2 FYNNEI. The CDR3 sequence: CASKDPWEQPQHF. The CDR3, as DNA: TGTGCCAGCAAGGACCCCTGGGAACAGCCCCAGCATTTT.

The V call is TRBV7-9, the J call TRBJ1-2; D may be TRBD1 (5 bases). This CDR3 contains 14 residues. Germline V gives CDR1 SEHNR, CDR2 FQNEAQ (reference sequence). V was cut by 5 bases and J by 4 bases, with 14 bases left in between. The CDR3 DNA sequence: TGTGCCAGCAGCCCCGGGGGATTGCTCTATGGCTACACCTTC. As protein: CASSPGGLLYGYTF.

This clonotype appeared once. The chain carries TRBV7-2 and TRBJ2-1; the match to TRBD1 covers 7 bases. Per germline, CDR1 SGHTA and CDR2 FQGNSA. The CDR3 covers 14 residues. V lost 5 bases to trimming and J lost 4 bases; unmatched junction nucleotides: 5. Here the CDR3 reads CASSTGTEYNEQFF. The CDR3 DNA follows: TGTGCCAGCAGCACGGGGACAGAGTACAATGAGCAGTTCTTC.

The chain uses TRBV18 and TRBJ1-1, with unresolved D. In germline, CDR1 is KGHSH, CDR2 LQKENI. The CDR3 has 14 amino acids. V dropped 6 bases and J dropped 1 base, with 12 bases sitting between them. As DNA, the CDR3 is TGTGCCAGCTCCAGCACGGAAGGGAACACTGAAGCTTTCTTT. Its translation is CASSSTEGNTEAFF.

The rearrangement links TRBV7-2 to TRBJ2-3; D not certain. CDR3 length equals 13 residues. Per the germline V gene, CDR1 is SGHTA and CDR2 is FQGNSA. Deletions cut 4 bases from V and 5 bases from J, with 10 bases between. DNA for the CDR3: TGTGCCAGCAGCTACGATGGGGTAGATACGCAGTATTTT. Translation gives CASSYDGVDTQYF. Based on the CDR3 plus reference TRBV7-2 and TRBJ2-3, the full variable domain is GAGVSQSPSNKVTEKGKDVELRCDPISGHTALYWYRQSLGQGLEFLIYFQGNSAPDKSGLPSDRFSAERTGGSVSTLTIQRTQQEDSAVYLCASSYDGVDTQYFGPGTRLTVL.

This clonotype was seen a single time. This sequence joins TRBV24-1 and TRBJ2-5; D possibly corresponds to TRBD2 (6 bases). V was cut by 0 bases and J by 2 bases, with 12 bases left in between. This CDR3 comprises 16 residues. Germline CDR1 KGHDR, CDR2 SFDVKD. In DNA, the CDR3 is TGTGCCACCAGTGATTTGGAGGAGGGACGACAAGAGACCCAGTACTTC. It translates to CATSDLEEGRQETQYF.

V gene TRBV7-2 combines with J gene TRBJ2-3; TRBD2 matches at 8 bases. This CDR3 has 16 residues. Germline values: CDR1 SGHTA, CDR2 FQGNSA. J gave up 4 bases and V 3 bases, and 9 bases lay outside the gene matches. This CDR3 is CASSFGLAGGPDTQYF. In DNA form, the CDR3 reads TGTGCCAGCAGCTTTGGACTGGCGGGGGGCCCAGATACGCAGTATTTT. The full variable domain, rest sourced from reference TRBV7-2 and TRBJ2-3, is GAGVSQSPSNKVTEKGKDVELRCDPISGHTALYWYRQSLGQGLEFLIYFQGNSAPDKSGLPSDRFSAERTGGSVSTLTIQRTQQEDSAVYLCASSFGLAGGPDTQYFGPGTRLTVL.